This T cell receptor (beta chain) was sequenced for a study of T cell responses to AZD1222 COVID-19 vaccine. This clone was counted between two and nine times. Its antigen is unidentified. Repertoires were generated with immunoSEQ multiplex PCR, while TCRdb's copy carries only in-frame clones and drops some. This sample has about 110,000 clones, with about 85% found just once. Study-level findings and limits: Spike was spanned by vaccine-associated CD4 TCRs, which were dominant at 160-218 and 743-854. Clonal diversity was possibly underestimated, and white British individuals and females predominated among donors.

CDR1 and CDR2 from the germline V gene are SGHNT and YYREEE (reference sequence). V gave up 1 base and J gave up 3 bases, with 13 bases separating them. The CDR3 is 15 amino acids. This chain uses TRBV5-4 with TRBJ2-5; D is ambiguous. Sequencing was performed on peripheral blood, taken on day 0 of AZD1222 vaccination. This sequence was found in an adult in good health. The CDR3 spells CASSLQMASEETQYF. Written as DNA, the CDR3 is TGTGCCAGCAGCTTGCAAATGGCTTCCGAAGAGACCCAGTACTTC.